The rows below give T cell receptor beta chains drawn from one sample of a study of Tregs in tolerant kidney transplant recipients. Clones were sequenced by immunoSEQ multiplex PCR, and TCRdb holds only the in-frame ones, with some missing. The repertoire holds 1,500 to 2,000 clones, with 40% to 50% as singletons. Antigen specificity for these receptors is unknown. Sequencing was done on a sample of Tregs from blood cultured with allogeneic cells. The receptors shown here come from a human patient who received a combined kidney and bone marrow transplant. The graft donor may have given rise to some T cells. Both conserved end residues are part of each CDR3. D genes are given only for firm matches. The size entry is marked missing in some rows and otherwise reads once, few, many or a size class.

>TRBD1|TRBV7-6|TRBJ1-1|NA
CASSPGQGSTEAFF
TGTGCCAGCAGCCCCGGACAGGGAAGTACTGAAGCTTTCTTT
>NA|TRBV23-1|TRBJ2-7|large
CASSQNPWSAYSYEQYF
TGCGCCAGCAGTCAAAATCCCTGGTCGGCTTACTCCTACGAGCAGTACTTC
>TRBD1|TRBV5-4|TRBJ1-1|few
CASSEGTATEAFF
TGTGCCAGCAGCGAAGGGACAGCCACTGAAGCTTTCTTT
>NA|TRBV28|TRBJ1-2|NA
CASLRDYGYTF
TGTGCCAGCCTCAGGGACTATGGCTACACCTTC
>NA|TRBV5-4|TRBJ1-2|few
CASSQEFVSGSYGYTF
TGTGCCAGCAGCCAAGAGTTCGTATCAGGATCTTATGGCTACACCTTC
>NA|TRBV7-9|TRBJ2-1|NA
CASSRLRDRGNEQFF
TGTGCCAGCAGTCGGCTACGGGATAGGGGTAATGAGCAGTTCTTC
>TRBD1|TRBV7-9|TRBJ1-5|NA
CASSLTLDRGSNQPQHF
TGTGCCAGCAGCTTAACCCTGGACAGGGGAAGCAATCAGCCCCAGCATTTT
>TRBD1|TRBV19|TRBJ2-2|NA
CASRTGQGGGELFF
TGTGCCAGTAGGACCGGACAGGGTGGCGGGGAGCTGTTTTTT
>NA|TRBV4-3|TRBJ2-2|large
CASSQRSGGLYTGELFF
TGCGCCAGCAGCCAAAGGTCGGGCGGGTTGTACACCGGGGAGCTGTTTTTT
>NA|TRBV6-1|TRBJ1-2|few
CASSEARGSGGYTF
TGTGCCAGCAGTGAAGCGCGAGGGTCGGGTGGCTACACCTTC
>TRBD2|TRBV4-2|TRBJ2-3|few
CASSSYGLAGGTDTQYF
TGTGCCAGCAGCTCTTACGGACTAGCGGGCGGCACAGATACGCAGTATTTT
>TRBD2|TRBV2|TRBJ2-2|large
CASKLTSGGKGELFF
TGTGCCAGCAAGCTGACTAGCGGGGGAAAAGGGGAGCTGTTTTTT
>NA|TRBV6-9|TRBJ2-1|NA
CASSLRSQFF
TGTGCCAGCAGCTTAAGGTCCCAGTTCTTC
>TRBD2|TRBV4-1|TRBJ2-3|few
CASSQVAQAGQHTDTQYF
TGCGCCAGCAGCCAAGTTGCCCAAGCGGGGCAGCACACAGATACGCAGTATTTT
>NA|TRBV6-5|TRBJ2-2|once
CASSYLETPGELFF
TGTGCCAGCAGTTACCTGGAGACCCCCGGGGAGCTGTTTTTT
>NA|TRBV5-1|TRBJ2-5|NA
CASSLGSYVQETQYF
TGCGCCAGCAGCTTGGGGTCCTATGTCCAAGAGACCCAGTACTTC
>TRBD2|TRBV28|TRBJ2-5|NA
CASSRLGLAVQTQYF
TGTGCCAGCAGTCGGCTGGGACTAGCCGTACAGACCCAGTACTTC
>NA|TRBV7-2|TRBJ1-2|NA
CASSPENYGYTF
TGTGCCAGCAGCCCCGAGAACTATGGCTACACCTTC
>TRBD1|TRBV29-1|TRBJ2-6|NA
CSVDDRVIAGANVLTF
TGCAGCGTTGATGACAGGGTAATTGCTGGGGCCAACGTCCTGACTTTC
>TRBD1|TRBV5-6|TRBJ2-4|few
CASSTLTGGENIQYF
TGTGCCAGCAGCACCCTGACAGGGGGAGAGAACATTCAGTACTTC
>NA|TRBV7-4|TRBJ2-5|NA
CASSLIGVETQYF
TGTGCCAGCAGCTTAATAGGAGTAGAGACCCAGTACTTC
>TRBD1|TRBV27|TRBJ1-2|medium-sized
CASTPQGQGYGYTF
TGTGCCAGCACCCCACAGGGGCAGGGCTATGGCTACACCTTC
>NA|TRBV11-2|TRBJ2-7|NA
CASSLELAVSYEQYF
TGTGCCAGCAGCTTAGAATTGGCTGTTTCCTACGAGCAGTACTTC
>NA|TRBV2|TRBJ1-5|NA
CASSVRVNQPQHF
TGTGCCAGCAGTGTTCGGGTGAATCAGCCCCAGCATTTT
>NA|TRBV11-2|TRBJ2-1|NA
CASSSDLYNEQFF
TGTGCCAGCAGCTCGGACCTCTACAATGAGCAGTTCTTC
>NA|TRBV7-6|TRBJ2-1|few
CASSLAGYYNEQFF
TGTGCCAGCAGCTTAGCGGGTTATTACAATGAGCAGTTCTTC
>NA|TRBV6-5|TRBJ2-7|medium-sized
CASRDGLRAEQYF
TGTGCCAGTAGGGACGGACTTCGTGCCGAGCAGTACTTC
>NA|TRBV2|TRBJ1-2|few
CASGRGGGRGKSGDTF
TGTGCCAGCGGACGTGGGGGGGGACGCGGAAAGTCTGGGGACACCTTC
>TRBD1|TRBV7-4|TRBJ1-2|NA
CASSLGLGTGSWTNYGYTF
TGTGCCAGCAGTTTAGGTCTTGGGACAGGTTCTTGGACTAACTATGGCTACACCTTC
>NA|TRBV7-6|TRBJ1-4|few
CASSPHLGQSGGEKLFF
TGTGCCAGCAGCCCCCACCTAGGACAGAGCGGTGGGGAAAAACTGTTTTTT
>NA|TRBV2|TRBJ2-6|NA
CASSELVAAGANVLTF
TGTGCCAGCAGTGAACTAGTGGCAGCTGGGGCCAACGTCCTGACTTTC
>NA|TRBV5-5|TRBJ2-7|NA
CASTLDSGGLYEQYF
TGTGCCAGCACCCTAGACTCCGGAGGCCTCTACGAGCAGTACTTC
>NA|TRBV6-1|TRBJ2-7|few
CASRDGLRAEQYF
TGTGCCAGTAGGGACGGACTTCGTGCCGAGCAGTACTTC
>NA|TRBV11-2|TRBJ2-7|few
CASSLGQALSYEQYF
TGTGCCAGCAGCTTAGGACAGGCCCTCTCCTACGAGCAGTACTTC
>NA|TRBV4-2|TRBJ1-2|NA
CASSEGYGYTF
TGTGCCAGCAGTGAGGGTTATGGCTACACCTTC
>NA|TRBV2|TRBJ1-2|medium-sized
CASSEKSRGSGYTF
TGTGCCAGCAGTGAAAAGAGTCGGGGGAGTGGCTACACCTTC
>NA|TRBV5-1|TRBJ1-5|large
CASSLDPAGTQPQHF
TGCGCCAGCAGCTTGGATCCGGCAGGGACCCAGCCCCAGCATTTT
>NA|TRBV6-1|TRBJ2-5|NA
CASSAGTSQETQYF
TGTGCCAGCAGTGCCGGGACATCCCAAGAGACCCAGTACTTC